This T cell receptor beta chain came from a study of identical twins. Comment on this clonotype: What it binds is unknown.

The V segment lost 5 bases and the J segment 4 bases; nucleotides outside the gene matches: 6. The CDR3 has 16 residues. Germline assignment: CDR1 SGHVS and CDR2 FQNEAQ. TCRdb itself ran the 5' RACE reads through MiXCR, one entry per CDR3 protein. The sample lists some 760,000 distinct CDR3 sequences, 18% occurring once. Study-level points and caveats: Recombination models fit unrelated individuals' TCR alpha sharing but underestimated twins'.

This sample was shared with a second study, whose subject was T cells expressing NK-cell markers. According to that study: CD3+CD56+NKG2C+, CD3+CD56+NKG2C- and CD3+CD56-NKG2C+ T cells, once sorted, supplied the TCR beta repertoires.

The sequence derives from a woman between 18 and 29 years old in good health. Sequencing was done on a sample of PBMCs. This chain links TRBV7-8 with TRBJ1-5; the match to TRBD1 covers 12 bases. The DNA for the CDR3 is TGTGCCAGCAGCGGGGGACAGGGGGCAGGAAATCAGCCCCAGCATTTT. This gives the protein CASSGGQGAGNQPQHF.